Listed below are T cell receptor beta chains from one sample, sequenced in a study of shared clonotypes between healthy human individuals. TCRdb's table, derived via immunoSEQ multiplex PCR, lists solely in-frame clones and lacks some. The data show around 1.5 million clones, with nearly 99% seen just once and approximately 0.45% held by the top ten. Sequenced: naive CD4+ T cells sorted from blood. These receptors were collected from a young man in good health. CDR3s include the opening cysteine and the closing phenylalanine or tryptophan. Fields, in order: V gene, D gene, clone size, J gene, CDR3 DNA, CDR3 protein. D genes are given only for firm matches. Clone size is given for some rows only: seen once, a few or many times, or a class if the clone is expanded.

v_gene: TRBV30
d_gene: -
abundance: -
j_gene: TRBJ2-3
CDR3nt: TGTGCCTGGAGCACCTGGGACCACCCGGCGGATACGCAGTATTTT
CDR3aa: CAWSTWDHPADTQYF

v_gene: TRBV20-1
d_gene: -
abundance: -
j_gene: TRBJ2-7
CDR3nt: TGCAGTGCTGGAGGTTCCTACGAGCAGTACTTC
CDR3aa: CSAGGSYEQYF

v_gene: TRBV27
d_gene: -
abundance: -
j_gene: TRBJ2-3
CDR3nt: TGTGCCAGCAGTAATTTACAGGGTCGGGGAGATACGCAGTATTTT
CDR3aa: CASSNLQGRGDTQYF

v_gene: TRBV27
d_gene: -
abundance: -
j_gene: TRBJ1-3
CDR3nt: TGTGCCAGCATGGGGGTCGCGAACACCATATATTTT
CDR3aa: CASMGVANTIYF

v_gene: TRBV7-3
d_gene: TRBD2
abundance: -
j_gene: TRBJ2-1
CDR3nt: TGTGCCAGCAGCTTGAGCGGGAGCGTTAGAAATGAGCAGTTCTTC
CDR3aa: CASSLSGSVRNEQFF

v_gene: TRBV7-8
d_gene: TRBD1
abundance: -
j_gene: TRBJ1-5
CDR3nt: TGTGCCAGCAGCTTAATGGGACAGGTCAATCAGCCCCAGCATTTT
CDR3aa: CASSLMGQVNQPQHF

v_gene: TRBV2
d_gene: TRBD1
abundance: -
j_gene: TRBJ2-5
CDR3nt: TGTGCCAGCAGGGGACAGGGGGCTTCTCAAGAGACCCAGTACTTC
CDR3aa: CASRGQGASQETQYF

v_gene: TRBV11-2
d_gene: -
abundance: -
j_gene: TRBJ1-4
CDR3nt: TGTGCCAGCAGCTTCACAGGCTCAACTAATGAAAAACTGTTTTTT
CDR3aa: CASSFTGSTNEKLFF

v_gene: TRBV6-6
d_gene: -
abundance: -
j_gene: TRBJ2-3
CDR3nt: TGTGCCAGCAGTTATGGACAGAGCACAGATACGCAGTATTTT
CDR3aa: CASSYGQSTDTQYF

v_gene: TRBV7-9
d_gene: -
abundance: -
j_gene: TRBJ1-4
CDR3nt: TGTGCCAGCAGCTTGTCGGGCGGGGAAAAACTGTTTTTT
CDR3aa: CASSLSGGEKLFF

v_gene: TRBV18
d_gene: TRBD1
abundance: -
j_gene: TRBJ2-7
CDR3nt: TGTGCCAGCTCACCCGTGACAGGGGCGGTAAGGTTCGAGCAGTACTTC
CDR3aa: CASSPVTGAVRFEQYF

v_gene: TRBV10-3
d_gene: -
abundance: -
j_gene: TRBJ1-2
CDR3nt: TGTGCCATCAGGGGCGCCCCGACTAACTATGGCTACACCTTC
CDR3aa: CAIRGAPTNYGYTF

v_gene: TRBV5-1
d_gene: -
abundance: -
j_gene: TRBJ1-4
CDR3nt: TGCGCCAGCAGCTTGGGTGGGGTGACTAATGAAAAACTGTTTTTT
CDR3aa: CASSLGGVTNEKLFF

v_gene: TRBV10-1
d_gene: -
abundance: -
j_gene: TRBJ1-5
CDR3nt: TGCGCCAGCAGTGAGCCCTTAGACAATCTCGGGGAGCCCCAGCATTTT
CDR3aa: CASSEPLDNLGEPQHF

v_gene: TRBV6-1
d_gene: -
abundance: -
j_gene: TRBJ2-1
CDR3nt: TGTGCCAGAGCTTGGGTGGCGAAGGAATACAATGAGCAGTTCTTC
CDR3aa: CARAWVAKEYNEQFF

v_gene: TRBV10-2
d_gene: -
abundance: once
j_gene: TRBJ1-3
CDR3nt: TGCGCCACGACTCCGAGCTCTGGAAACACCATATATTTT
CDR3aa: CATTPSSGNTIYF

v_gene: TRBV9
d_gene: -
abundance: -
j_gene: TRBJ2-1
CDR3nt: TGTGCCAGCAGCGTGACGGCAGGGTTGTGGAATGAGCAGTTCTTC
CDR3aa: CASSVTAGLWNEQFF

v_gene: TRBV23-1
d_gene: -
abundance: -
j_gene: TRBJ2-3
CDR3nt: TGCGCCAGCCCCGTCGTTGGAGGGATAAAGGATACGCAGTATTTT
CDR3aa: CASPVVGGIKDTQYF

v_gene: TRBV7-9
d_gene: TRBD1
abundance: -
j_gene: TRBJ1-4
CDR3nt: TGTGCCAGCAGCTGGTCGGGACAGGGTAATGAAAAACTGTTTTTT
CDR3aa: CASSWSGQGNEKLFF

v_gene: TRBV28
d_gene: TRBD1
abundance: -
j_gene: TRBJ2-5
CDR3nt: TGTGCCAGCAGTTCGGGCGGGACAGGGGTCCGAGAGACCCAGTACTTC
CDR3aa: CASSSGGTGVRETQYF

v_gene: TRBV6-5
d_gene: -
abundance: -
j_gene: TRBJ2-5
CDR3nt: TGTGCCAGCAGTTACTCAGGTCCCCAAGAGACCCAGTACTTC
CDR3aa: CASSYSGPQETQYF

v_gene: TRBV29-1
d_gene: -
abundance: once
j_gene: TRBJ1-1
CDR3nt: TGCAGCGTTGAACGACAGGTCACTGAAGCTTTCTTT
CDR3aa: CSVERQVTEAFF

v_gene: TRBV7-9
d_gene: -
abundance: -
j_gene: TRBJ2-3
CDR3nt: TGTGCCAGCAGTTTCGGGCAGTACACAGATACGCAGTATTTT
CDR3aa: CASSFGQYTDTQYF

v_gene: TRBV9
d_gene: TRBD1
abundance: -
j_gene: TRBJ2-7
CDR3nt: TGTGCCAGCAGCGTAGCGGGACAGACCTACGAGCAGTACTTC
CDR3aa: CASSVAGQTYEQYF

v_gene: TRBV28
d_gene: TRBD2
abundance: -
j_gene: TRBJ2-2
CDR3nt: TGTGCCAGCAGTTTATCACCCGGACTAGCTGCCGGGGAGCTGTTTTTT
CDR3aa: CASSLSPGLAAGELFF

v_gene: TRBV15
d_gene: -
abundance: -
j_gene: TRBJ2-7
CDR3nt: TGTGCCACCAGCAGAGATCTAGGGGGGAAGACCTACGAGCAGTACTTC
CDR3aa: CATSRDLGGKTYEQYF

v_gene: TRBV19
d_gene: TRBD2
abundance: -
j_gene: TRBJ2-1
CDR3nt: TGTGCCAGTAGTGCCTTCGGACTAGCGGCCCCGGAGGATGAGCAGTTCTTC
CDR3aa: CASSAFGLAAPEDEQFF

v_gene: TRBV9
d_gene: -
abundance: once
j_gene: TRBJ1-2
CDR3nt: TGTGCCAGCAGCGTAACAGGTTCCGACTATGGCTACACCTTC
CDR3aa: CASSVTGSDYGYTF

v_gene: TRBV7-4
d_gene: TRBD1
abundance: -
j_gene: TRBJ1-5
CDR3nt: TGTGCCAGCAGCCGAACCGGGACAGGGGGCCTTAATCAGCCCCAGCATTTT
CDR3aa: CASSRTGTGGLNQPQHF

v_gene: TRBV29-1
d_gene: TRBD2
abundance: -
j_gene: TRBJ2-3
CDR3nt: TGCAGCGTCTCGGGACTAGCGGGTCGAGATACGCAGTATTTT
CDR3aa: CSVSGLAGRDTQYF

v_gene: TRBV15
d_gene: -
abundance: -
j_gene: TRBJ1-1
CDR3nt: TGTGCCACCAGCAGAGATTTTAACGCTGAAGCTTTCTTT
CDR3aa: CATSRDFNAEAFF

v_gene: TRBV7-9
d_gene: -
abundance: -
j_gene: TRBJ2-2
CDR3nt: TGTGCCAGCAGCTTAGGCCGCGGGGAGCTGTTTTTT
CDR3aa: CASSLGRGELFF

v_gene: TRBV14
d_gene: -
abundance: -
j_gene: TRBJ1-3
CDR3nt: TGTGCCAGCAGCCCCCGAGTTTCCGGAAACACCATATATTTT
CDR3aa: CASSPRVSGNTIYF

v_gene: TRBV28
d_gene: -
abundance: -
j_gene: TRBJ2-7
CDR3nt: -
CDR3aa: CASSYGLVGTGITF

v_gene: TRBV5-4
d_gene: -
abundance: -
j_gene: TRBJ2-7
CDR3nt: TGTGCCAGCAGCTCAATTCGGGACGGCGGGCACGAGCAGTACTTC
CDR3aa: CASSSIRDGGHEQYF

v_gene: TRBV5-6
d_gene: -
abundance: -
j_gene: TRBJ2-3
CDR3nt: TGTGCCAGCAGCTTGGACCCAACTCGCACAGATACGCAGTATTTT
CDR3aa: CASSLDPTRTDTQYF

v_gene: TRBV5-1
d_gene: -
abundance: -
j_gene: TRBJ2-5
CDR3nt: TGCGCCAGCAGCCCGGCAGGTTACCAAGAGACCCAGTACTTC
CDR3aa: CASSPAGYQETQYF

v_gene: TRBV28
d_gene: TRBD1
abundance: -
j_gene: TRBJ2-7
CDR3nt: TGTGCCAGCAGTCTGACAGGGCCTTACGAGCAGTACTTC
CDR3aa: CASSLTGPYEQYF

v_gene: TRBV9
d_gene: -
abundance: -
j_gene: TRBJ1-1
CDR3nt: TGTGCCAGCAGCGTAGGTCCGAACACTGAAGCTTTCTTT
CDR3aa: CASSVGPNTEAFF

v_gene: TRBV5-1
d_gene: -
abundance: -
j_gene: TRBJ1-1
CDR3nt: TGCGCCAGCAGCCCCGGGTTGGTGGGCACTGAAGCTTTCTTT
CDR3aa: CASSPGLVGTEAFF

v_gene: TRBV7-9
d_gene: TRBD1
abundance: few
j_gene: TRBJ1-4
CDR3nt: TGTGCCAGCAGCTCGACCCTCCGGGACAGTGAAAAACTGTTTTTT
CDR3aa: CASSSTLRDSEKLFF

v_gene: TRBV18
d_gene: -
abundance: -
j_gene: TRBJ2-7
CDR3nt: TGTGCCAGCTCGCTCCTGGACTATACCTACGAGCAGTACTTC
CDR3aa: CASSLLDYTYEQYF

v_gene: TRBV18
d_gene: TRBD1
abundance: -
j_gene: TRBJ1-5
CDR3nt: TGTGCCAGCTCACCACCGTCACAGGGGAGTCTGCCCCAGCATTTT
CDR3aa: CASSPPSQGSLPQHF

v_gene: TRBV7-3
d_gene: -
abundance: -
j_gene: TRBJ1-1
CDR3nt: TGTGCCAGCAGCTTAGGCCCATCGGGAGCCAACACTGAAGCTTTCTTT
CDR3aa: CASSLGPSGANTEAFF

v_gene: TRBV28
d_gene: TRBD1
abundance: -
j_gene: TRBJ1-2
CDR3nt: TGTGCCAGCAGTCCCCGCAGGAGGGGGGACAGGGGGCCGGGCGGCTACACCTTC
CDR3aa: CASSPRRRGDRGPGGYTF

v_gene: TRBV27
d_gene: TRBD1
abundance: -
j_gene: TRBJ2-2
CDR3nt: TGTGCCACCCGCGGGGCAGGGGGCGGTTCCGGTAGGGCCGGGGAGCTGTTTTTT
CDR3aa: CATRGAGGGSGRAGELFF

v_gene: TRBV7-9
d_gene: -
abundance: -
j_gene: TRBJ2-7
CDR3nt: TGTGCCAGCAGCCCCCTCCAGGTGTACTACGAGCAGTACTTC
CDR3aa: CASSPLQVYYEQYF

v_gene: TRBV6-5
d_gene: -
abundance: -
j_gene: TRBJ1-3
CDR3nt: TGTGCCAGCACATACACCATATATTTT
CDR3aa: CASTYTIYF

v_gene: TRBV4-3
d_gene: -
abundance: -
j_gene: TRBJ1-5
CDR3nt: TGCGCCAGCAGCCAAGATCGGACAGTTAGCAATCAGCCCCAGCATTTT
CDR3aa: CASSQDRTVSNQPQHF

v_gene: TRBV28
d_gene: TRBD1
abundance: -
j_gene: TRBJ1-5
CDR3nt: TGTGCCAGCTCCCCAGGGGGCGCAAATCAGCCCCAGCATTTT
CDR3aa: CASSPGGANQPQHF

v_gene: TRBV6-4
d_gene: TRBD2
abundance: -
j_gene: TRBJ2-3
CDR3nt: TGTGCCAGCAGTGGACTAGCGGGAGGGCCCTCTGATACGCAGTATTTT
CDR3aa: CASSGLAGGPSDTQYF

v_gene: TRBV9
d_gene: TRBD2
abundance: -
j_gene: TRBJ2-3
CDR3nt: TGTGCCAGCAGCGTAGGGGGACTAGCGGGAGGTACAGATACGCAGTATTTT
CDR3aa: CASSVGGLAGGTDTQYF